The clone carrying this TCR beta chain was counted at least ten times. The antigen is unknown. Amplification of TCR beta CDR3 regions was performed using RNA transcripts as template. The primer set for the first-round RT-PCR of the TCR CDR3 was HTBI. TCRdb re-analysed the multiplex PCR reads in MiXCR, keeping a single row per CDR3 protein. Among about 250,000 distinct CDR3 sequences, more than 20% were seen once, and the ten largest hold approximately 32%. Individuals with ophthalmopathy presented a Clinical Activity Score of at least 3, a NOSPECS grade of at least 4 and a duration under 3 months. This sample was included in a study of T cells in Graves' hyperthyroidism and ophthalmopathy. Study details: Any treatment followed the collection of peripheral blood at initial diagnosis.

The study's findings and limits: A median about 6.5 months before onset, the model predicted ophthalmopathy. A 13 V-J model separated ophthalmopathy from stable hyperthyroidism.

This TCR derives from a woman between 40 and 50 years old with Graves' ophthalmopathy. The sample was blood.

For the CDR3, the DNA is TGTGCCTGGAGTTGGGGGGGAAGCACCGGGGAGCTGTTTTTT. Translation gives CAWSWGGSTGELFF. V and J are TRBV30 and TRBJ2-2; 7 bases map to TRBD2. CDR1 is GTSNPN and CDR2 is SVGIG in the germline V gene (reference sequence). V was pared by 2 bases and J by 4 bases, with 4 bases of the junction left unmatched. The CDR3 is made up of 14 amino acids.